This TCR beta chain originates from a study of blood T cell repertoires in COVID-19. Overall study context: T cells, B-cell-depleted T cells, or PBMCs supplied cDNA or gDNA.

CDR1 and CDR2 (germline): SGHTA, FQGNSA. This CDR3 contains 13 residues. Trimming removed 5 bases at V and 0 bases at J, with 5 bases between. Here immunoSEQ multiplex PCR was the method, and the copy in TCRdb shows in-frame clones only, minus some. The sample has tens of thousands of clones, 90% seen once. This clone appeared a single time. Sequencing input: peripheral blood. This TCR was sampled from a man between 65 and 80 years old with active or convalescent COVID-19. The chain employs TRBV7-2 and TRBJ2-1, with no clear D. The CDR3 loop reads CASSTSSYNEQFF. Written as DNA, the CDR3 is TGTGCCAGCAGCACGAGCTCCTACAATGAGCAGTTCTTC.